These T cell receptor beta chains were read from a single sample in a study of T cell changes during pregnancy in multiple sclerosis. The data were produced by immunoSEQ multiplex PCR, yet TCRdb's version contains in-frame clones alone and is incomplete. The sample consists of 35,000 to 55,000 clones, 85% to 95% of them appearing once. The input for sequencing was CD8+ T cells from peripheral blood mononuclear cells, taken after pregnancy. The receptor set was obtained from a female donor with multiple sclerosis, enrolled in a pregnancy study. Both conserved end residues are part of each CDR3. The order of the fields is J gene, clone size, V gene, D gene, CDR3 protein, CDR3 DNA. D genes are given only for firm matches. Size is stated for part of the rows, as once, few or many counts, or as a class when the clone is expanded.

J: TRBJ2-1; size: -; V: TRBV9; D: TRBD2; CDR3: CASSVSGGPYNEQFF; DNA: TGTGCCAGCAGCGTTAGCGGGGGACCGTACAATGAGCAGTTCTTC
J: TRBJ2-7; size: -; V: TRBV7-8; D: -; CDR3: CASNTGLAYEQYF; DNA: TGTGCCAGCAACACGGGACTTGCCTACGAGCAGTACTTC
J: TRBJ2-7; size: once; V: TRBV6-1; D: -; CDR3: CASVGQPDPSYEQYF; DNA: TGTGCCAGCGTCGGACAGCCCGATCCTTCCTACGAGCAGTACTTC
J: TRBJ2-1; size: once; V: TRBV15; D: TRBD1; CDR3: CATSRRTGSSHNEQFF; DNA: TGTGCCACCAGCAGAAGGACAGGGTCCTCCCACAATGAGCAGTTCTTC
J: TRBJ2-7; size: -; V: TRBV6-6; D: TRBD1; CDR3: CACRAGGGYEQYF; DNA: TGTGCCTGTCGAGCAGGGGGCGGCTACGAGCAGTACTTC
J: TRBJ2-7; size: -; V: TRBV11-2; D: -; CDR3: CVSSLGTLYEQYF; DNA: TGTGTCAGCAGCTTAGGGACACTCTACGAGCAGTACTTC
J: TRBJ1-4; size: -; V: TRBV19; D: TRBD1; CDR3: CASKAGGGGTNEKLFF; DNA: TGTGCCAGTAAAGCAGGGGGAGGAGGCACTAATGAAAAACTGTTTTTT
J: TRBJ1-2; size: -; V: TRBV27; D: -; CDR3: CASSLNGPASYGYTF; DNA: TGTGCCAGCAGTTTGAACGGCCCAGCGAGCTATGGCTACACCTTC
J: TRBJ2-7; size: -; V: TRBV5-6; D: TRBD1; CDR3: CASSRQGLNYEQYF; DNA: TGTGCCAGCTCCCGACAGGGGTTAAACTACGAGCAGTACTTC
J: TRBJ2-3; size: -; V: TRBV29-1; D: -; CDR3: CSVEGAGYTDTQYF; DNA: TGCAGCGTTGAAGGGGCAGGGTACACAGATACGCAGTATTTT
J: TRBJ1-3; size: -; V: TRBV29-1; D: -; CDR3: CSVGQTGNTIYF; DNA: TGCAGCGTTGGTCAGACTGGAAACACCATATATTTT
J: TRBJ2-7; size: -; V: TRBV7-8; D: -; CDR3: CASSLEVSSYEQYF; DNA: TGTGCCAGCAGCTTAGAAGTGAGCTCCTACGAGCAGTACTTC
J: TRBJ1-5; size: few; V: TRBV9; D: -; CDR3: CASSVGSTYQPQHF; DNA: TGTGCCAGCAGCGTAGGGTCCACTTATCAGCCCCAGCATTTT
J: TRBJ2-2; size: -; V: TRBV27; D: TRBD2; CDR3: CASSSTSENTGELFF; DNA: TGTGCCAGCAGTAGCACTAGCGAGAACACCGGGGAGCTGTTTTTT
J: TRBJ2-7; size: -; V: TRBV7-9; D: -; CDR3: CASSLPTTEQYF; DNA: TGTGCCAGCAGCTTACCAACTACCGAGCAGTACTTC
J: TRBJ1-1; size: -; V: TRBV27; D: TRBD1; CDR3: CASSLRTGGIVNTEAFF; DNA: TGTGCCAGCAGTTTACGGACAGGGGGGATAGTGAACACTGAAGCTTTCTTT
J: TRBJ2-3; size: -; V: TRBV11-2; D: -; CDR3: CASSLWTSSTDTQYF; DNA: TGTGCCAGCAGCTTGTGGACTTCCTCCACAGATACGCAGTATTTT
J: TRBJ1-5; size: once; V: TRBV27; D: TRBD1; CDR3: CASSPGGGNQPQHF; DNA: TGTGCCAGCAGTCCAGGGGGAGGCAATCAGCCCCAGCATTTT
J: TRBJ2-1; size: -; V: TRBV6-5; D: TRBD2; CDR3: CASSRLAGEDNEQFF; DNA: TGTGCCAGCAGCAGACTAGCGGGAGAGGACAATGAGCAGTTCTTC
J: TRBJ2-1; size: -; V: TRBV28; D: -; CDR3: CASSLSGHYNSYNEQFF; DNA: TGTGCCAGCAGTTTATCTGGGCATTACAACTCCTACAATGAGCAGTTCTTC
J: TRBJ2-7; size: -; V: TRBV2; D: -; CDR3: CASSGGIPYEQYF; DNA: TGTGCCAGCAGCGGAGGGATCCCCTACGAGCAGTACTTC
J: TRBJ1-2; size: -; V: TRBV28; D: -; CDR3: CASSFAGSYGYTF; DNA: TGTGCCAGCAGTTTTGCAGGGTCCTATGGCTACACCTTC
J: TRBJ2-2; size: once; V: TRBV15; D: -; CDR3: CATSRARATGELFF; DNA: TGTGCCACCAGCAGAGCCAGGGCCACCGGGGAGCTGTTTTTT
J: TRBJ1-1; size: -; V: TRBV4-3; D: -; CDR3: CASSQGGARTEAFF; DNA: TGCGCCAGCAGCCAGGGTGGGGCACGAACTGAAGCTTTCTTT
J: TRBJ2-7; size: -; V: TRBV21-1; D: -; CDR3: CASSSHPGQGVSYEQYF; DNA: TGTGCCAGCAGCTCTCACCCTGGACAGGGGGTTTCCTACGAGCAGTACTTC
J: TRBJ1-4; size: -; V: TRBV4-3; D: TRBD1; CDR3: CASSPTWGQGSEKLFF; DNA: TGCGCCAGCAGCCCCACATGGGGACAGGGGAGTGAAAAACTGTTTTTT
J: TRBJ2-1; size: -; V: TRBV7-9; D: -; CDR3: CASSLASGPYNEQFF; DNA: TGTGCCAGCAGCTTAGCTAGCGGACCCTACAATGAGCAGTTCTTC